This passage covers 15 T cell receptor beta chains from one sample sequenced in a study of blood T cell repertoires in COVID-19. The assay was immunoSEQ multiplex PCR, and TCRdb's table has in-frame clones only and misses some. The sample gives some 490,000 clones, more than 85% of which show up once; just over 8% is in the top ten. The sequenced sample was PBMCs or T cells enriched from blood (not recorded which). These receptors all stem from a woman aged 60 to 75 who had recovered from COVID-19.

V gene TRBV18 combines with J gene TRBJ1-4, with 12 bases aligning to TRBD1. The germline V gene encodes CDR1 KGHSH and CDR2 LQKENI. The J segment lost 3 bases and the V segment lost 0 bases, leaving 2 bases of the junction unmatched. CDR3 length: 17 amino acids. In DNA form, the CDR3 reads TGTGCCAGCTCACCACCGGGGACAGGGGGCCCTAATGAAAAACTGTTTTTT. This translates into CASSPPGTGGPNEKLFF.

This chain joins TRBV19 and TRBJ2-3; a possible D gene is TRBD1 (5 bases). There are 14 residues in the CDR3. The V and J ends lost 7 bases and 1 base respectively, with 12 bases between them. Germline V gene lookup returns CDR1 LNHDA and CDR2 SQIVND (reference sequence). Here the CDR3 reads CASKGARGTDTQYF. CDR3 DNA: TGTGCCAGTAAAGGGGCCCGGGGCACAGATACGCAGTATTTT. Based on the CDR3 plus reference TRBV19 and TRBJ2-3, the full variable domain is DGGITQSPKYLFRKEGQNVTLSCEQNLNHDAMYWYRQDPGQGLRLIYYSQIVNDFQKGDIAEGYSVSREKKESFPLTVTSAQKNPTAFYLCASKGARGTDTQYFGPGTRLTVL.

This rearrangement joins TRBV19 to TRBJ1-6; TRBD1 matches 10 bases. CDR1 is LNHDA and CDR2 is SQIVND in the germline V gene (reference sequence). The length of the CDR3 is 13 residues. J lost 10 bases, V lost 6 bases, and 3 bases had no gene match. Written as DNA, the CDR3 is TGTGCCAGTAGCCGGGACAGGGGATCACCCCTCCACTTT. Translation gives CASSRDRGSPLHF.

The chain carries TRBV19 and TRBJ1-2, with 7 bases identical to TRBD1. Unmatched junction bases numbered 8, after V lost 5 bases and J lost 5 bases. Germline values: CDR1 LNHDA, CDR2 SQIVND (reference sequence). The CDR3 spans 14 residues. The CDR3 region is CASSFGTAVYGYTF. The DNA of the CDR3 is TGTGCCAGTAGTTTCGGGACAGCAGTTTATGGCTACACCTTC.

With regard to this clone: This same CDR3 is encoded by further DNA sequences in the sample. The chain links TRBV12-3 or TRBV12-4 to TRBJ1-5; D is undetermined. The CDR3 has 13 amino acids. V was trimmed by 0 bases and J by 4 bases, leaving 4 bases between them. CDR3 DNA: TGTGCCAGCAGTTTAGCACTTAATCAGCCCCAGCATTTT. It specifies CASSLALNQPQHF.

The chain uses TRBV4-1 and TRBJ2-3; 10 nucleotides agree with TRBD2. This CDR3 comprises 18 residues. Germline V gives CDR1 MGHRA, CDR2 YSYEKL. V lost 0 bases and J lost 3; bases outside the gene matches: 9. CDR3 sequence: CASSQDLLAGVGTDTQYF. Written as DNA, the CDR3 is TGCGCCAGCAGCCAAGATCTTCTAGCGGGGGTGGGGACAGATACGCAGTATTTT.

The V gene is TRBV6-5, the J gene TRBJ1-1; 8 bases line up with TRBD1. Germline CDR1 reads MNHEY; CDR2 reads SVGAGI. The CDR3 consists of 14 residues. V lost 6 bases to trimming and J lost 0 bases; unmatched junction nucleotides: 3. The CDR3 here is CASRGGQVNTEAFF. CDR3 sequence (DNA): TGTGCCAGCAGAGGGGGACAGGTGAACACTGAAGCTTTCTTT.

The CDR3 DNA reads as TGTGCCACCGGACAGGGGGACAATCAGCCCCAGCATTTT. Amino acid sequence: CATGQGDNQPQHF. V and J are TRBV24-1 and TRBJ1-5; 10 positions match TRBD1. The CDR3 length is 13 residues. Germline values: CDR1 KGHDR, CDR2 SFDVKD. Trimming cost V 9 bases and J 3 bases; bases outside gene matches: 1.

The V and J genes are TRBV15 and TRBJ2-3, with 8 bases fitting TRBD1. CDR1 LNHNV and CDR2 YYDKDF come from the germline V gene (reference sequence). CDR3 length: 17 residues. V shed 0 bases, J shed 6 bases, and the junction held 11 bases outside the gene matches. CDR3 protein: CATSRDIIGTGLDTQYF. CDR3 DNA: TGTGCCACCAGCAGAGATATAATAGGGACAGGATTGGATACGCAGTATTTT.

A few counts support this clone. The chain couples TRBV5-4 to TRBJ1-1; possibly TRBD1 for D (5 bases). The V gene lost 2 bases and the J gene lost 6 bases, with 14 bases spanning the gap. CDR1 and CDR2 (germline): SGHNT, YYREEE (reference sequence). The CDR3 loop spans 14 amino acids. The CDR3 DNA follows: TGTGCCAGCAGCTTACCCCAGGGTAGGGCTGAAGCTTTCTTT. This encodes CASSLPQGRAEAFF.

The V and J genes are TRBV5-1 and TRBJ2-2; 7 nucleotides agree with TRBD1. The CDR3 has 17 residues. V gave up 0 bases and J gave up 8 bases; unmatched junction bases: 13. Germline CDR1 and CDR2: SGHRS and YFSETQ. The CDR3 region is CASSLAGTANSPGELFF. The CDR3 DNA reads as TGCGCCAGCAGCTTGGCCGGGACAGCCAACTCACCGGGGGAGCTGTTTTTT.

The V and J genes are TRBV7-2 and TRBJ2-5; D call uncertain. Germline values: CDR1 SGHTA, CDR2 FQGNSA. V lost 2 bases and J lost 2, with 6 bases in between. The length of the CDR3 is 13 residues. In nucleotides, the CDR3 is TGTGCCAGCAGCTTAATTCCACAAGAGACCCAGTACTTC. This gives the protein CASSLIPQETQYF.

This chain joins TRBV24-1 and TRBJ2-1; the D gene is possibly TRBD2 (6 bases). V dropped 10 bases and J dropped 9 bases, with 18 bases sitting between them. Germline loops: CDR1 KGHDR, CDR2 SFDVKD. The CDR3 sequence is 13 residues long. The CDR3 nucleotides read TGTGCCACGAGCTCTCGGGGGAGGTCTGAGCAGTTCTTC. The encoded protein is CATSSRGRSEQFF.

The chain couples TRBV19 to TRBJ1-2, with TRBD1 matching 8 bases. Germline CDR1 LNHDA, CDR2 SQIVND (reference sequence). Losses at the gene ends were 5 bases for V and 4 bases for J; bases not matched to a gene: 9. The CDR3 is made up of 15 amino acids. This CDR3 is CASSSRTGTLYGYTF. As DNA, the CDR3 is TGTGCCAGTAGTTCTCGGACAGGGACACTCTATGGCTACACCTTC.

The genes are TRBV2 and TRBJ1-6; D remains ambiguous. Germline V gene sequence: CDR1 SNHLY, CDR2 FYNNEI. CDR3 length equals 13 residues. V lost 3 bases and J 9 bases, leaving 9 bases between the germline ends. The CDR3 reads CASSETKPSPLHF. The CDR3 nucleotides read TGTGCCAGCAGTGAGACAAAGCCTTCACCCCTCCACTTT.